The 11 T cell receptor beta chains below all came from one sample that was sequenced in a study of blood T cell repertoires in COVID-19. The data were produced by immunoSEQ multiplex PCR, yet TCRdb's version contains in-frame clones alone and is incomplete. The sample has about 250,000 clones, roughly 88% seen once; the top ten hold more than 25%. The sample comprised peripheral blood. These receptors all stem from a man between 35 and 55 years old with acute or convalescent COVID-19.

CDR3 in amino acids: CASSFGTSGNTGELFF. CDR3 DNA sequence: TGTGCCAGCAGCTTCGGGACTAGCGGGAACACCGGGGAGCTGTTTTTT. V and J are TRBV9 and TRBJ2-2, with TRBD2 matching over 11 bases. The CDR3 is 16 residues long. The germline gives CDR1 SGDLS, CDR2 YYNGEE. V dropped 4 bases and J dropped 1; count of bases not matched to a gene: 3.

The chain carries TRBV3-1 (or the pseudogene TRBV3-2) and TRBJ2-7; tentative D call: TRBD2 (6 bases). The CDR3 runs to 15 residues. V lost 4 bases to trimming and J lost 4 bases, with 17 bases between them. Germline CDR1 is LGHDT and CDR2 is YNNKEL (reference sequence). CDR3 region: CASSLSPGTFYEQYF. The CDR3 DNA reads as TGTGCCAGCAGCCTAAGTCCCGGGACTTTTTACGAGCAGTACTTC.

This chain connects TRBV3-1 (or the pseudogene TRBV3-2) to TRBJ1-2; the match to TRBD1 covers 9 bases. The CDR3 spans 16 residues. Unmatched junction bases numbered 3, after V lost 1 base and J lost 0 bases. Germline CDR1 reads LGHDT; CDR2 reads YNNKEL (reference sequence). The chain's CDR3 is CASSQGDREANYGYTF. DNA of the CDR3: TGTGCCAGCAGCCAAGGGGACAGGGAAGCTAACTATGGCTACACCTTC.

This clone was counted once. The gene calls are TRBV30 and TRBJ2-1; D unresolved. The V end was cut by 2 bases, the J end by 4 bases, with 6 bases between. The CDR3 is 12 residues long. Germline V gene data show CDR1 as GTSNPN and CDR2 as SVGIG (reference sequence). CDR3 sequence: CAWSLQYNEQFF. The DNA for the CDR3 is TGTGCCTGGAGTCTACAGTACAATGAGCAGTTCTTC.

The CDR3 region has the DNA TGTGCCAGCAGTTACTCCTACGGACAATCTGACTACACCTTC. Protein product: CASSYSYGQSDYTF. The chain has TRBV6-6 and TRBJ1-2, with a weak D call TRBD1 (5 bases). Germline CDR1 is MNHNY and CDR2 is SVGAGI (reference sequence). The CDR3 loop spans 14 amino acids. V was cut by 0 bases and J by 10 bases, with 15 bases left in between.

This sequence joins TRBV2 and TRBJ2-3; D possibly corresponds to TRBD2 (7 bases). CDR3 size: 16 residues. Germline V lookup: CDR1 SNHLY, CDR2 FYNNEI. V was clipped by 4 bases and J by 0 bases, with 14 bases between them. The CDR3 protein is CASSGDGGASTDTQYF. CDR3 nucleotide sequence: TGTGCCAGCAGTGGGGATGGGGGGGCTAGCACAGATACGCAGTATTTT. The complete variable domain, with remaining parts taken from reference TRBV2 and TRBJ2-3, reads EPEVTQTPSHQVTQMGQEVILRCVPISNHLYFYWYRQILGQKVEFLVSFYNNEISEKSEIFDDQFSVERPDGSNFTLKIRSTKLEDSAMYFCASSGDGGASTDTQYFGPGTRLTVL.

This chain links TRBV19 with TRBJ2-5; a possible D gene is TRBD2 (5 bases). The CDR3 sequence is 12 residues long. Germline CDR1 is LNHDA and CDR2 is SQIVND (reference sequence). V was shortened by 11 bases and J by 2 bases, with 12 bases between the two germline ends. CDR3 protein: CASRGGQETQYF. For the CDR3, the DNA is TGTGCCTCCCGTGGAGGACAAGAGACCCAGTACTTC. Filled out from reference TRBV19 and TRBJ2-5, the complete variable domain reads DGGITQSPKYLFRKEGQNVTLSCEQNLNHDAMYWYRQDPGQGLRLIYYSQIVNDFQKGDIAEGYSVSREKKESFPLTVTSAQKNPTAFYLCASRGGQETQYFGPGTRLLVL.

This chain links TRBV10-3 with TRBJ1-3, with D perhaps TRBD1 (6 bases). CDR3 length: 17 amino acids. The V and J ends lost 6 bases and 0 bases respectively, with 18 bases between them. Germline-derived CDR1 and CDR2 are ENHRY and SYGVKD. The CDR3 DNA sequence: TGTGCCATCAGCTTTGGAGGGGGGGCGAGCTCTGGAAACACCATATATTTT. It translates to CAISFGGGASSGNTIYF.

There are a few counts of this clone. The chain carries TRBV25-1 and TRBJ2-3, with 9 positions matching TRBD1. The trim removed 6 bases at V and 3 bases at J, leaving 4 bases unmatched. Per germline, CDR1 MGHDK and CDR2 SYGVNS. This CDR3 has 14 amino acids. CDR3 sequence reads: CASRRDRATDTQYF. In DNA, the CDR3 is TGTGCCAGCAGACGGGACAGGGCTACAGATACGCAGTATTTT.

The chain joins TRBV28 to TRBJ1-1; 7 positions match TRBD1. The germline CDR1 and CDR2 sequences are MDHEN and SYDVKM. V trimming: 3 bases; J trimming: 5 bases; junction bases outside the gene matches: 9. The CDR3 spans 15 residues. The CDR3 here is CASSFFSTGWTEAFF. CDR3 in DNA: TGTGCCAGCAGTTTTTTCTCGACAGGGTGGACTGAAGCTTTCTTT.

This chain links TRBV5-4 with TRBJ2-1, with 7 bases matching TRBD1. CDR1 and CDR2 (germline): SGHNT, YYREEE (reference sequence). Trimming took 0 bases from V and 0 from J; bases not matched to a gene: 6. CDR3 length: 17 residues. The chain's CDR3 is CASSLGGGDRSYNEQFF. In nucleotides, the CDR3 is TGTGCCAGCAGCTTGGGAGGGGGCGACCGCTCCTACAATGAGCAGTTCTTC.